This T cell receptor (beta chain) was identified in a study of blood T cell repertoires in COVID-19. Overall study: Sites in the United States, Italy and Spain provided acute and convalescent COVID-19 samples. T cells, B-cell-depleted T cells, or PBMCs supplied cDNA or gDNA.

This CDR3 region has 14 residues. V lost 6 bases and J 2 bases, leaving 12 bases between the germline ends. CDR1 MDHEN and CDR2 SYDVKM come from the germline V gene. Original analysis: How many nucleated cells were present was estimated from reference gene primer amplification. Profiling relied on immunoSEQ multiplex PCR, and the TCRdb table lists in-frame clones only, not all of them. From that table come the V and J calls and clone size; the DNA was used to work out D and trimming. The sample lists fewer than 400,000 clones, roughly 85% occurring once. The rearrangement uses TRBV28 and TRBJ2-3, with a weak D call TRBD1 (6 bases). The receptor was derived from a woman younger than 35 with acute or convalescent COVID-19. The sequencing input was peripheral blood. CDR3 residues: CASSADRLTDTQYF. As DNA, the CDR3 is TGTGCCAGCAGCGCAGACAGGCTCACAGATACGCAGTATTTT. The full variable domain, completed using reference TRBV28 and TRBJ2-3, is DVKVTQSSRYLVKRTGEKVFLECVQDMDHENMFWYRQDPGLGLRLIYFSYDVKMKEKGDIPEGYSVSREKKERFSLILESASTNQTSMYLCASSADRLTDTQYFGPGTRLTVL.